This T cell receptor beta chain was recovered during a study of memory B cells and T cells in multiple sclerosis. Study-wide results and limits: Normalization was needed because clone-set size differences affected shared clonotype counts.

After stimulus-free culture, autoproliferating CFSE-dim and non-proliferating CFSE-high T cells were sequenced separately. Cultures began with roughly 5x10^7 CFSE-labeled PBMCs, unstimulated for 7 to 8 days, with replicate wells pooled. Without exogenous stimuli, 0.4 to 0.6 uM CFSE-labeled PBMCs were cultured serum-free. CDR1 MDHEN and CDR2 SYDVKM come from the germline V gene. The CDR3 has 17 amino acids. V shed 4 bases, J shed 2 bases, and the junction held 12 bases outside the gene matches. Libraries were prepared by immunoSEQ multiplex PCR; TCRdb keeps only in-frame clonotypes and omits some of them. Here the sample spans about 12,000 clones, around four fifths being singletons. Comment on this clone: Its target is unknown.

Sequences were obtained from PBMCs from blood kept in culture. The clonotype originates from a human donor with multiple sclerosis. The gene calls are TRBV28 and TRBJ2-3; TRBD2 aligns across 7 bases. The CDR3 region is CASSSPFKLADTDTQYF. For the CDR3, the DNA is TGTGCCAGCAGTTCACCCTTCAAGCTAGCGGACACAGATACGCAGTATTTT.